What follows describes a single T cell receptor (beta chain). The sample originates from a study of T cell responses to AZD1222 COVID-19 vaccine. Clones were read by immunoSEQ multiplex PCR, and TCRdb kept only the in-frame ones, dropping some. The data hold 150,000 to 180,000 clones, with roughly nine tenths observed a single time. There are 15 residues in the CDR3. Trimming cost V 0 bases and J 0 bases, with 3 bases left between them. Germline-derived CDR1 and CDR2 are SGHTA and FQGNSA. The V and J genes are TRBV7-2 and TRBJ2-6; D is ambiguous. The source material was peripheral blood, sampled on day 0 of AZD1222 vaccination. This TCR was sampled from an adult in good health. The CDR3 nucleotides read TGTGCCAGCAGCTTAGCGAGCTCTGGGGCCAACGTCCTGACTTTC. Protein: CASSLASSGANVLTF. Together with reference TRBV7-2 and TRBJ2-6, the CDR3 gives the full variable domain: GAGVSQSPSNKVTEKGKDVELRCDPISGHTALYWYRQSLGQGLEFLIYFQGNSAPDKSGLPSDRFSAERTGGSVSTLTIQRTQQEDSAVYLCASSLASSGANVLTFGAGSRLTVL.